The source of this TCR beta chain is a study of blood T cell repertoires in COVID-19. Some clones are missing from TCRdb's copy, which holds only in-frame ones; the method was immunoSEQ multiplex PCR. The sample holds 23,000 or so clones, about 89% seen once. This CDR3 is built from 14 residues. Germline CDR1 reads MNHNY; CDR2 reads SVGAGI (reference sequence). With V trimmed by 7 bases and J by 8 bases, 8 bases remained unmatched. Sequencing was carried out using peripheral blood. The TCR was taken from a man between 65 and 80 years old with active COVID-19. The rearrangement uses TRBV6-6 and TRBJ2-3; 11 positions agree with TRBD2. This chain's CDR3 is CASTLAGGHGTQYF. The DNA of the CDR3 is TGTGCCAGCACTTTAGCGGGGGGGCATGGTACGCAGTATTTT.